This TCR beta chain was profiled in a study of T cell repertoires in cytomegalovirus infection. Study-wide context: HLA-C-restricted CMV epitopes, recently identified, and well-studied HLA-B-restricted ones were used by the study. Indications of both CMV infection and matching HLA type were provided by public TCR beta signatures.

The CDR3 consists of 16 residues. The germline V gene encodes CDR1 MNHEY and CDR2 SVGEGT. In regard to this clonotype: The antigen is unknown. The junction departs from germline at one end; a sequencing error may be responsible.

Study results and limitations: The ex vivo response was dominated by HLA-C-restricted CMV-specific TCR beta clonotypes.

Using its own MiXCR run on the reads, TCRdb lists one record per CDR3 protein. The table includes some 920,000 distinct CDR3 sequences, about a third detected once. The specimen comprised cultured CD8+ T cells from PBMCs, sampled from culture after CMV antigen stimulation. This sequence originates from a human donor in good health (CMV status not recorded). Some clones in this sample may be carry-over from other donors' samples. This chain uses TRBV6-2 or TRBV6-3 with TRBJ2-3; 11 nucleotides line up with TRBD2. DNA for the CDR3: TGTGCCAGCAGTCACTCTACTAGCGGGGGTGGAGATACGCAGTATTTT. This codes for CASSHSTSGGGDTQYF.